The clone carrying this T cell receptor beta chain was detected ten times or more. This beta chain is an unintended read in a library built for alpha chains; its size means little. As to time point: sample taken at primary tumor resection. Researchers sequenced whole RNA taken from tumor, nontumor lung or frozen PBMC without sorting. TCRdb independently ran MiXCR on the 5' RACE reads; one entry per CDR3 protein. Here the sample spans approximately 15,000 distinct CDR3 sequences, 3.6% being singletons. Germline loops: CDR1 SGHAT, CDR2 FQNNGV. This CDR3 has 14 residues. Trimming at V came to 5 bases and at J to 3 bases, leaving 4 bases not matched to a gene. The sample is drawn from a study of spatial heterogeneity in lung cancer.

The receptor was isolated from a male donor with early-stage non-small cell lung cancer. The gene calls are TRBV11-2 and TRBJ2-5, with 9 bases matching TRBD1. The material sequenced was normal lung tissue next to the tumor, taken at surgery. Here the CDR3 reads CASSPGTGKETQYF. The CDR3 nucleotides read TGTGCCAGCAGCCCAGGGACAGGGAAAGAGACCCAGTACTTC. The full variable domain, with the rest looked up from reference TRBV11-2 and TRBJ2-5, is EAGVAQSPRYKIIEKRQSVAFWCNPISGHATLYWYQQILGQGPKLLIQFQNNGVVDDSQLPKDRFSAERLKGVDSTLKIQPAKLEDSAVYLCASSPGTGKETQYFGPGTRLLVL.